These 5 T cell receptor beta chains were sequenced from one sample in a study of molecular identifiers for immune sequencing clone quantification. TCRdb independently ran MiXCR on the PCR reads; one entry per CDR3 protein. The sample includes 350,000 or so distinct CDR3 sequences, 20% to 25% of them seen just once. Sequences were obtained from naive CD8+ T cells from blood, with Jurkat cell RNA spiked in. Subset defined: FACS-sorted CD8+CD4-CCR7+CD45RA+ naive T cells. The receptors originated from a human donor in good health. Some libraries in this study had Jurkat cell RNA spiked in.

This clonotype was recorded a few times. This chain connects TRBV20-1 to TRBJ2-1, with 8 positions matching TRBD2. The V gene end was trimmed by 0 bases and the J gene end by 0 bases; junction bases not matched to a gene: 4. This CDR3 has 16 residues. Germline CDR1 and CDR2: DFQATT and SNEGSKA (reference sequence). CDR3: CSARDISGTSYNEQFF. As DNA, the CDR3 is TGCAGTGCTAGAGATATTAGCGGGACCTCCTACAATGAGCAGTTCTTC.

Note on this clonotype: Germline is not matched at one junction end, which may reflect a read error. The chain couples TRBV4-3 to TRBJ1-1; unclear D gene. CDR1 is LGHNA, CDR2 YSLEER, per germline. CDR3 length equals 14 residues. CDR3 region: CTSSQDGMNTEAFF. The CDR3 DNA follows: TGCACCAGCAGCCAAGATGGGATGAACACTGAAGCTTTCTTT.

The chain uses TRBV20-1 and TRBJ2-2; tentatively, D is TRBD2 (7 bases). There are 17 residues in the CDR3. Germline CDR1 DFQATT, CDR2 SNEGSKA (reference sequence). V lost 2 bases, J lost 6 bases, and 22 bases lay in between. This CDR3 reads CSARLLLGGRKAGELFF. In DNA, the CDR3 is TGCAGTGCTAGACTTCTTTTGGGGGGGCGTAAGGCCGGGGAGCTGTTTTTT.

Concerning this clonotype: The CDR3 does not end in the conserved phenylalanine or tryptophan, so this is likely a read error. CDR3 sequence: CASRDSYSNQPQHS. CDR3 nucleotides: TGTGCCAGCAGGGACAGTTATAGCAATCAGCCCCAGCATTCT. This chain links TRBV2 with TRBJ1-5, with D perhaps TRBD1 (6 bases). Trimming pared 6 bases from V and 0 bases from J, leaving 9 bases between. The CDR3 has 14 residues. The V gene's germline CDR1 is SNHLY and CDR2 FYNNEI.

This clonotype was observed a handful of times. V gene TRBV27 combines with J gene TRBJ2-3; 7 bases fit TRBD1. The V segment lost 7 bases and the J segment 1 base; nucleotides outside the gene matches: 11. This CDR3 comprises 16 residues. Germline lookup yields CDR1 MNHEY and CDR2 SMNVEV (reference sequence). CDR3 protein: CASTQVGGVGTDTQYF. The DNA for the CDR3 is TGTGCCAGCACCCAGGTAGGGGGCGTCGGCACAGATACGCAGTATTTT.